The clone carrying this T cell receptor (beta chain) occurred many times. Antigen: not known. The sample is drawn from a study of T cells after yellow fever vaccination. Overall study results and limits: Boosting was followed by the reappearance of most primary-vaccination clones (around 95% CD4, 85% to 90% CD8). Abundant bulk-population clonotypes could contaminate the FACS-sorted repertoires.

TCRdb ran MiXCR on the 5' RACE reads and lists one entry per CDR3 protein. The sample includes some 250,000 distinct CDR3 sequences, around 3.5% of them seen just once. V gave up 5 bases and J gave up 5 bases, with 13 bases separating them. CDR3 length: 15 residues. CDR1 is SGHTA, CDR2 FQGTGA, per germline. The V gene is TRBV7-3, the J gene TRBJ1-6; tentatively, D is TRBD1 (6 bases). The sequencing here drew on PBMCs, taken 15 days after the yellow fever booster vaccination. The sequence was collected from a young man who received the YFV17D yellow fever vaccine. CDR3 DNA: TGTGCCAGCAGCCCACAGGGAACAGATAATTCACCCCTCCACTTT. It is translated as CASSPQGTDNSPLHF.